This T cell receptor beta chain was recorded in a study of T cells after posttransplantation cyclophosphamide. Germline V gene lookup returns CDR1 SNHLY and CDR2 FYNNEI. Trimming removed 8 bases from V and 6 bases from J; junction bases left unmatched: 5. The CDR3 has 14 amino acids. Peripheral blood was collected from the related graft donor on the marrow donation day. Study observations and caveats: Later post-transplant blood repertoires were often dominated by donor CD8+ memory clones. Blood and skin or GI T cell repertoires showed limited TRB overlap.

Profiling relied on immunoSEQ multiplex PCR, and the TCRdb table lists in-frame clones only, not all of them. Recorded here are tens of thousands of clones, none singletons. This clone showed up many times. The antigen is not known. J is TRBJ2-1 and V is TRBV2, with 12 nucleotides matching TRBD2. The TCR originated in a woman between 45 and 65 years old in good health and a related stem cell transplant donor. What was sequenced was PBMCs. CDR3 bases: TGTGCCAGCCTACTAGCGGGGGGCATCAATGAGCAGTTCTTC. It encodes CASLLAGGINEQFF.